This TCR beta chain was recorded in a study of T cell responses to AZD1222 COVID-19 vaccine. Study-wide results and caveats: It was only after the peak T cell response that any repertoires were sampled.

About this clone: Its target is not known.

CDR3 length: 14 amino acids. Germline V gene data show CDR1 as MNHEY and CDR2 as SVGAGI. V lost 7 bases and J lost 0; bases outside the gene matches: 4. Only in-frame clones appear in the TCRdb table, and some are missing; sequencing was by immunoSEQ multiplex PCR. The top ten hold roughly 1.2% of the sample, which has about 150,000 clones, 90% to 95% seen once. The rearrangement joins TRBV6-5 to TRBJ1-1; the match to TRBD1 covers 8 bases. This sample comprised peripheral blood, obtained on day 0 of AZD1222 vaccination. This receptor was obtained from an adult in good health. CDR3 nucleotides: TGTGCCAGCAAGGTGACAGGGGTGAACACTGAAGCTTTCTTT. It yields the protein CASKVTGVNTEAFF.